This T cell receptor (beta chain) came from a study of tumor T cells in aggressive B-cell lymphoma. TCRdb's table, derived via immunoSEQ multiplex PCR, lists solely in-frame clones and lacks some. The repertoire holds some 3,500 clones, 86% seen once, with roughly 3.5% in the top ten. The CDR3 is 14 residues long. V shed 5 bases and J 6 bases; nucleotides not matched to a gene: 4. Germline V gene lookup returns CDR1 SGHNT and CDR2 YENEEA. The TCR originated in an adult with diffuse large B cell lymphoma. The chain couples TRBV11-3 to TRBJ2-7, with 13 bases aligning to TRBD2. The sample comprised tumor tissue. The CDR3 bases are TGTGCCAGCAGCCCGGGGACTAGCGGGGTCGAGCAGTACTTC. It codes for CASSPGTSGVEQYF.